These T cell receptor beta chains were read from a single sample in a study of response to subunit inactivated influenza vaccine. TCRdb reanalysed the RT-PCR reads using MiXCR and keeps one entry per CDR3 protein. The repertoire holds roughly 790,000 distinct CDR3 sequences, approximately 21% seen once, with about 10% in the top ten. This material consisted of PBMCs from blood, taken 5 days after vaccination. These receptors were obtained from a man between 50 and 59 years old who received an inactivated influenza vaccine. Both conserved end residues are part of each CDR3. A D gene is named only where the DNA matches it firmly. Some rows have no size entry. The others give once, few or many, or a class for an expanded clone.

CDR3 DNA | CDR3 protein | clone size | V gene | D gene | J gene
TGTGCCACCAGCAGGGAAGGACAGGGTTATGAAAAACTGTTTTTT | CATSREGQGYEKLFF | . | TRBV15 | TRBD1 | TRBJ1-4
TGTGCCAGCAGTGGACTGGCCCGGGACGAGCAGTACTTC | CASSGLARDEQYF | few | TRBV25-1 | . | TRBJ2-7
TGTGCCACCAGTGATGGCAGGGACTCCTACGAGCAGTACTTC | CATSDGRDSYEQYF | . | TRBV24-1 | . | TRBJ2-7
TGTGCCAGCAGCCGAGGACAGGGCAGGGGGGTAACCTATGGCTACACCTTC | CASSRGQGRGVTYGYTF | few | TRBV7-8 | TRBD1 | TRBJ1-2
TGCAGTGCTAACAACCCAGCGAACACCGGGGAGCTGTTTTTT | CSANNPANTGELFF | . | TRBV20-1 | . | TRBJ2-2
TGCAGCGCCCGGGACACCCAGTTGAACACCGGGGAGCTGTTTTTT | CSARDTQLNTGELFF | few | TRBV29-1 | . | TRBJ2-2
TGCGCCAGCAGCCAAGATGGGGCTTCCAATCAGCCCCAGCATTTT | CASSQDGASNQPQHF | . | TRBV4-1 | . | TRBJ1-5
TGTGCCAGCAGCCCACTACTAGCGGGAGTTGTCGAGCAGTTCTTC | CASSPLLAGVVEQFF | . | TRBV7-8 | TRBD2 | TRBJ2-1
TGTGCCAGCACCGGGACAGTATTCAACAATGAGCAGTTCTTC | CASTGTVFNNEQFF | few | TRBV5-6 | TRBD1 | TRBJ2-1
TGCGCCAGCAGCTTAAGGGGACAGGGATCGTCAGGATCACCCCTCCACTTT | CASSLRGQGSSGSPLHF | . | TRBV5-1 | TRBD1 | TRBJ1-6
TGTGCCACCAGCAGAGATCGGTCAGGGGGCTTAATCAGCAATGAGCAGTTCTTC | CATSRDRSGGLISNEQFF | . | TRBV15 | TRBD1 | TRBJ2-1
TGTGCCAGCAGCTTAGGCCCTCTCGGCTCCTACAATGAGCAGTTCTTC | CASSLGPLGSYNEQFF | few | TRBV11-2 | . | TRBJ2-1
TGTGCCAGCAGCTTAATAGAGAAAAATGAGCAGTTCTTC | CASSLIEKNEQFF | few | TRBV7-9 | . | TRBJ2-1
TGTGCCAGCAGCTTGGTCTTTTCCCGTCCTTACGAGCAGTACTTC | CASSLVFSRPYEQYF | . | TRBV5-5 | . | TRBJ2-7
TGTGCCAGCAGCTTATGGTTCGGCGAGACCCAGTACTTC | CASSLWFGETQYF | . | TRBV7-2 | . | TRBJ2-5
TGTGCCATCAGCCGAGGGGGAGGGAATTCACCCCTCCACTTT | CAISRGGGNSPLHF | . | TRBV10-3 | . | TRBJ1-6
TGTGCCAGCAGTTTATTTACTAGCGATACGGGACATACGCAGTATTTT | CASSLFTSDTGHTQYF | . | TRBV27 | TRBD2 | TRBJ2-3
TGTGCCAGCAGCCGAGATAGAGGGGGTCGGAACACTGAAGCTTTCTTT | CASSRDRGGRNTEAFF | few | TRBV7-6 | . | TRBJ1-1
TGCAGTGCGATCAAGGGGCTAGCGGGCTCAGATACGCAGTATTTT | CSAIKGLAGSDTQYF | . | TRBV20-1 | TRBD2 | TRBJ2-3
TGCAGCGTTGAAGAAGCCCCTGGTTCACCCCTCCACTTT | CSVEEAPGSPLHF | few | TRBV29-1 | . | TRBJ1-6
TGTGCCAGCAGTTTAGCGCGACGGCCCTCCTACAATGAGCAGTTCTTC | CASSLARRPSYNEQFF | many | TRBV12-3/TRBV12-4 | . | TRBJ2-1
TGTGCCAGCAGTTCGGCCGGGACATCGGATCGGGAAAAACTGTTTTTT | CASSSAGTSDREKLFF | few | TRBV11-1 | . | TRBJ1-4
TGCAGTGCTAGAAGAGGGGGCGGCAAAAACATTCAGTACTTC | CSARRGGGKNIQYF | . | TRBV20-1 | TRBD1 | TRBJ2-4
TGCAGTGCTCCAAGCGGGAGTACGGATGAGCAGTTCTTC | CSAPSGSTDEQFF | few | TRBV20-1 | TRBD2 | TRBJ2-1
TGTGCCAGCAGTTACGGGCAGGGGATGGGGGAGCAGTACTTC | CASSYGQGMGEQYF | . | TRBV6-5 | . | TRBJ2-7
TGCAGTGGGGAGGGGAGGGATAATGAGCAGTTCTTC | CSGEGRDNEQFF | . | TRBV20-1 | TRBD2 | TRBJ2-1
TGTGCCAGCAGCACCGGGACGGACCAAGAGACCCAGTACTTC | CASSTGTDQETQYF | few | TRBV5-6 | . | TRBJ2-5
TGCAGTGCCCAAGACCCTGCCTCACACACAGATACGCAGTATTTT | CSAQDPASHTDTQYF | . | TRBV20-1 | . | TRBJ2-3
TGCAGCGTTGAAGATCCGCTAGCGGGAGGGAGCTCCTACGAGCAGTACTTC | CSVEDPLAGGSSYEQYF | few | TRBV29-1 | TRBD2 | TRBJ2-7
TGCAGTGCTAGAGATTGGGCAGGGGCTTACAATGAGCAGTTCTTC | CSARDWAGAYNEQFF | few | TRBV20-1 | . | TRBJ2-1
TGTGCCAGCAGCCAAGAGAGGCCCGGACTAGCGGTGTCGAACACCGGGGAGCTGTTTTTT | CASSQERPGLAVSNTGELFF | . | TRBV4-2 | TRBD2 | TRBJ2-2
TGCAGTGCTGGGCGGGGGTATACCGGGGAGCTGTTTTTT | CSAGRGYTGELFF | few | TRBV20-1 | TRBD2 | TRBJ2-2
TGTGCCAGCAGCGATAAAGCGGGAGCCAAAAACATTCAGTACTTC | CASSDKAGAKNIQYF | . | TRBV4-2 | . | TRBJ2-4
TGCGCCAGCAGCTTGGACGTCTGGGGCACCGGGGAGCTGTTTTTT | CASSLDVWGTGELFF | . | TRBV5-1 | . | TRBJ2-2
TGTGCCAGCTCACCCGTGACAGATCAGCCCCAGCATTTT | CASSPVTDQPQHF | few | TRBV18 | . | TRBJ1-5
TGTGCCAGCAGCTTAGGGTGGGGCGGGAGCACAGATACGCAGTATTTT | CASSLGWGGSTDTQYF | . | TRBV7-2 | . | TRBJ2-3
TGCGCCAGCAGCGACAGGGGGACGACTGAAGCTTTCTTT | CASSDRGTTEAFF | few | TRBV5-1 | TRBD1 | TRBJ1-1
TGTGCCATCAGTCCTATTAGTGGAGATACGCAGTATTTT | CAISPISGDTQYF | few | TRBV10-3 | . | TRBJ2-3
TGCAGTGCTAGACACTTCCAAGAGACCCAGTACTTC | CSARHFQETQYF | few | TRBV20-1 | . | TRBJ2-5
TGTGCCAGCAGCCAAGTCGAGGGAGGGCCATACGAGCAGTACTTC | CASSQVEGGPYEQYF | . | TRBV4-2 | TRBD2 | TRBJ2-7
TGTGCCAGCAGCGAGACGATTAGGGGGACCGACGAGCAGTACTTC | CASSETIRGTDEQYF | few | TRBV7-9 | . | TRBJ2-7
TGTGCCAGCAGCCAACAGGGGGCGAATAGCAATCAGCCCCAGCATTTT | CASSQQGANSNQPQHF | . | TRBV7-2 | TRBD1 | TRBJ1-5
TGTGCCAGCAGCCAAGATCCCGGAGAAATGAACATTCAGTACTTC | CASSQDPGEMNIQYF | few | TRBV4-2 | . | TRBJ2-4
TGCGCCAGCAGCCAAGAGCCGGGAGCGGCCACCGGGGAGCTGTTTTTT | CASSQEPGAATGELFF | . | TRBV4-3 | . | TRBJ2-2
TGTGCCAGCCGCAGACGGCCAGGGACTTATAGCACCGGGGAGCTGTTTTTT | CASRRRPGTYSTGELFF | . | TRBV7-6 | . | TRBJ2-2
TGTGCCAGCAGTTTAAGCCTAGCGGGGACATCCACAGATACGCAGTATTTT | CASSLSLAGTSTDTQYF | many | TRBV28 | TRBD2 | TRBJ2-3
TGTGCCAGCAGCGTGGCGCAGGGTCCCTACGAGCAGTACTTC | CASSVAQGPYEQYF | few | TRBV7-2 | . | TRBJ2-7
TGTGCCAGCAGCCCTAGGCGGGAGACCTACAATGAGCAGTTCTTC | CASSPRRETYNEQFF | . | TRBV7-8 | TRBD2 | TRBJ2-1
TGTGCCATCCGAGATGGGACTAGCGGGGGTTCTTACGAGCAGTACTTC | CAIRDGTSGGSYEQYF | . | TRBV10-3 | TRBD2 | TRBJ2-7
TGTGCCAGCAGTCGAGGATATCAAGAGACCCAGTACTTC | CASSRGYQETQYF | many | TRBV6-2/TRBV6-3 | . | TRBJ2-5
TGTGCCACCCGCCCTGACAACACCGGGGAGCTGTTTTTT | CATRPDNTGELFF | . | TRBV28 | . | TRBJ2-2
TGTGCCAGCAGCCAAGACCGGTCTTGGCCCATCACCCAGTACTTC | CASSQDRSWPITQYF | . | TRBV3-1 | . | TRBJ2-5
TGTGCCAGCAGCCAGGGAATTGGATGGGGCCTGTGGCCCCTCCACTTT | CASSQGIGWGLWPLHF | . | TRBV7-2 | . | TRBJ1-6
TGCAGCGTTGAAGATTATGGCGGGGTATCCTACAATGAGCAGTTCTTC | CSVEDYGGVSYNEQFF | few | TRBV29-1 | . | TRBJ2-1
TGTGCCAGCAGTAGAGGACGGGCGGACATTCAGTACTTC | CASSRGRADIQYF | once | TRBV6-1 | . | TRBJ2-4
TGTGCCAGCAGGGGTGGTAGTCATACCGGGGAGCTGTTTTTT | CASRGGSHTGELFF | . | TRBV2 | . | TRBJ2-2
TGTGCCAGCAGTTTAATTTCCGGGACTAGCGGAAAGCAGTTCTTC | CASSLISGTSGKQFF | . | TRBV28 | TRBD2 | TRBJ2-1
TGTGCCAGCAGCCAAGAAAACAGGGCGGCCAAAAACATTCAGTACTTC | CASSQENRAAKNIQYF | . | TRBV4-2 | . | TRBJ2-4